This TCR beta chain derives from a study of OX40 agonist ivuxolimab in advanced cancers. Study background: Averaging about 60 years in age, with a range of 23 to 79, the cohort was approximately 84% male. Findings and caveats of the study: The CD4+ and CD8+ T cells in the blood had expanded clonally by week 6 at 0.1 to 3.0 mg/kg. Low clonal expansion, among the lowest seen, marked partial responders at 0.1-3.0 mg/kg.

A history of autoimmune disease or systemic immunosuppression excluded patients. A remark on this clone: Its antigen remains unknown.

Some clones are missing from TCRdb's copy, which holds only in-frame ones; the method was immunoSEQ multiplex PCR. The sample contains some 87,000 clones, 90% of which appear only once. This CDR3 region has 14 residues. In germline, CDR1 is SNHLY, CDR2 FYNNEI. V gave up 7 bases and J gave up 2 bases, with 11 bases separating them. Sequenced material: CD4+ or CD8+ T cells sorted from blood, taken in a trial of the OX40 agonist ivuxolimab. The clonotype originates from an adult with an advanced solid tumor such as melanoma, head and neck, liver or kidney cancer. This chain joins TRBV2 and TRBJ2-2; D remains ambiguous. CDR3 region: CASNPGLNTGELFF. CDR3 coding DNA: TGTGCCAGCAATCCGGGCCTCAACACCGGGGAGCTGTTTTTT. Together with reference TRBV2 and TRBJ2-2, the CDR3 gives the full variable domain: EPEVTQTPSHQVTQMGQEVILRCVPISNHLYFYWYRQILGQKVEFLVSFYNNEISEKSEIFDDQFSVERPDGSNFTLKIRSTKLEDSAMYFCASNPGLNTGELFFGEGSRLTVL.